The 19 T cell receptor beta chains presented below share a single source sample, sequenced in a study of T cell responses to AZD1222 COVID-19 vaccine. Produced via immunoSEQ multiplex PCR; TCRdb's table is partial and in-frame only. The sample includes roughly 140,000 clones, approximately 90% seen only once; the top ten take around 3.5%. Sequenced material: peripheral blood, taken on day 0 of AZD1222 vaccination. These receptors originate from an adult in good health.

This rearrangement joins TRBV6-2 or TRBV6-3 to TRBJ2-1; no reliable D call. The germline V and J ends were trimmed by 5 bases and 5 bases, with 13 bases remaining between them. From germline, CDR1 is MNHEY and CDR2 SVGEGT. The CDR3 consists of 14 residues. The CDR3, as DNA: TGTGCCAGCAGTAAGGGAAACATAAACAATGAGCAGTTCTTC. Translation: CASSKGNINNEQFF.

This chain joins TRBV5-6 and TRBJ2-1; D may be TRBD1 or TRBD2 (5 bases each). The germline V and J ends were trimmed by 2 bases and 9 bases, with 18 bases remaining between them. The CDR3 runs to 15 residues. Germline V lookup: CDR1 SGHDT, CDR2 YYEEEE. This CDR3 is CASSFTARGESEQFF. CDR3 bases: TGTGCCAGCAGCTTCACGGCTCGAGGGGAAAGTGAGCAGTTCTTC.

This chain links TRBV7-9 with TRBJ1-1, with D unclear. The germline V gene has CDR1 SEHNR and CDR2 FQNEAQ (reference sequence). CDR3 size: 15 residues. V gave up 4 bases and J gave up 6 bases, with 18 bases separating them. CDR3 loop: CASSSPWNSEAEAFF. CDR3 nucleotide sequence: TGTGCCAGCAGCTCCCCCTGGAATTCGGAGGCTGAAGCTTTCTTT.

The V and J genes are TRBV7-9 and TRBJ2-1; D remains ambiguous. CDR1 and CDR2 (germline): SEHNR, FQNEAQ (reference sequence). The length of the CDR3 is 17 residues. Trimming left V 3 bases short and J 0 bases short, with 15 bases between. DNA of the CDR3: TGTGCCAGCAGCTTGGGATCCGGTCTGAGCTCCTACAATGAGCAGTTCTTC. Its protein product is CASSLGSGLSSYNEQFF. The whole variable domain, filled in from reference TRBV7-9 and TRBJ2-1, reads DTGVSQNPRHKITKRGQNVTFRCDPISEHNRLYWYRQTLGQGPEFLTYFQNEAQLEKSRLLSDRFSAERPKGSFSTLEIQRTEQGDSAMYLCASSLGSGLSSYNEQFFGPGTRLTVL.

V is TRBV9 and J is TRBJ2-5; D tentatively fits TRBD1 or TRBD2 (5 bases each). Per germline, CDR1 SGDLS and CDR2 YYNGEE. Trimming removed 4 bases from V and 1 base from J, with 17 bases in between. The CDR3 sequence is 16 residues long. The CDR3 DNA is TGTGCCAGCAGCTATACTAGTCTCAGGGCCCAAGAGACCCAGTACTTC. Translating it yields CASSYTSLRAQETQYF.

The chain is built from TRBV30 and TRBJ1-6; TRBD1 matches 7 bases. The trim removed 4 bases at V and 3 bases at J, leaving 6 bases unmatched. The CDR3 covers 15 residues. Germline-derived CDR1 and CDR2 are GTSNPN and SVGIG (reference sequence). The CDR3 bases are TGTGCCTGGATCGGGGACAGCGTCTATAATTCACCCCTCCACTTT. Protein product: CAWIGDSVYNSPLHF.

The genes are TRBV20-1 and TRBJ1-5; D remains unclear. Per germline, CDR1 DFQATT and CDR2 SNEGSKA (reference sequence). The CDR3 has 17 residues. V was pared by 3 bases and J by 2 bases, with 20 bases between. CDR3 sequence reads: CSASGPEPSFGNQPQHF. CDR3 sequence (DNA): TGCAGTGCTAGTGGACCCGAACCCTCCTTCGGCAATCAGCCCCAGCATTTT.

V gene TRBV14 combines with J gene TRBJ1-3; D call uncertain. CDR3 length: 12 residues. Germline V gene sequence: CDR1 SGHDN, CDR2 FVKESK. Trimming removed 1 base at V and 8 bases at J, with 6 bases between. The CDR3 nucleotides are TGTGCCAGCAGCCAAGTTAGACACACCATATATTTT. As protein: CASSQVRHTIYF.

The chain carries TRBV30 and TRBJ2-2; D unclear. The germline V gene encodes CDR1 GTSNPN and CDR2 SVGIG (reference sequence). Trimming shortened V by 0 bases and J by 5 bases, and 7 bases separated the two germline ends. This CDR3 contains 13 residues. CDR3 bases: TGTGCCTGGAGTGTAGGTCTAACCGGGGAGCTGTTTTTT. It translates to CAWSVGLTGELFF. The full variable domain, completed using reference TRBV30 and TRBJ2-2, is SQTIHQWPATLVQPVGSPLSLECTVEGTSNPNLYWYRQAAGRGLQLLFYSVGIGQISSEVPQNLSASRPQDRQFILSSKKLLLSDSGFYLCAWSVGLTGELFFGEGSRLTVL.

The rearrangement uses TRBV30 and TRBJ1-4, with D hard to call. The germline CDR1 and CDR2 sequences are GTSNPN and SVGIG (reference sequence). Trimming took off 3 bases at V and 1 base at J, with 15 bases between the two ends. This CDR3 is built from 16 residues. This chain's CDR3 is CAWSQGLAGTNEKLFF. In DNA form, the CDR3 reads TGTGCCTGGAGCCAAGGACTAGCGGGAACTAATGAAAAACTGTTTTTT.

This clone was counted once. The CDR3: CASSLRRNTEAFF. The CDR3 nucleotides are TGTGCCAGCAGCCTTCGACGGAACACTGAAGCTTTCTTT. The chain links TRBV11-1 to TRBJ1-1, with unresolved D. From germline, CDR1 is SGHAT and CDR2 FQDESV (reference sequence). V gave up 5 bases and J gave up 1 base, with 8 bases separating them. This CDR3 region has 13 residues.

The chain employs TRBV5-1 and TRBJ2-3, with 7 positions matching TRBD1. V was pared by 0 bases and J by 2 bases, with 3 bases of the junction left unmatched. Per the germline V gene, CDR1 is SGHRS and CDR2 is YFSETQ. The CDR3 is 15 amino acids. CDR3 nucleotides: TGCGCCAGCAGCTTGGGACAGGGCTTCACAGATACGCAGTATTTT. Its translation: CASSLGQGFTDTQYF.

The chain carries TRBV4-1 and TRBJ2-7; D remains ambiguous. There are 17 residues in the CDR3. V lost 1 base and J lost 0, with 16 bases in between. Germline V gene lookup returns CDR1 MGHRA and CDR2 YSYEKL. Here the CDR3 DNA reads TGCGCCAGCAGCCAAGGGCGCAGGACCTCTCTCTCCTACGAGCAGTACTTC. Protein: CASSQGRRTSLSYEQYF.

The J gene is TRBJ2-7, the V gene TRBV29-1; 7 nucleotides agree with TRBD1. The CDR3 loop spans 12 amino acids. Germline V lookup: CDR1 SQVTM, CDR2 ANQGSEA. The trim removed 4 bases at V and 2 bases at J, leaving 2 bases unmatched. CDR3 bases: TGCAGCGTTGGACAGGGTGCCTACGAGCAGTACTTC. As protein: CSVGQGAYEQYF.

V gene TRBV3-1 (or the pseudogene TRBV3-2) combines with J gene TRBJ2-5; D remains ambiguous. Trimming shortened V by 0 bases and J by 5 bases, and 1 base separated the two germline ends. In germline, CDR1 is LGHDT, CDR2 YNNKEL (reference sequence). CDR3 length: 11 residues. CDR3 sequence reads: CASSQDETQYF. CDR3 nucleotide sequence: TGTGCCAGCAGCCAAGACGAGACCCAGTACTTC.

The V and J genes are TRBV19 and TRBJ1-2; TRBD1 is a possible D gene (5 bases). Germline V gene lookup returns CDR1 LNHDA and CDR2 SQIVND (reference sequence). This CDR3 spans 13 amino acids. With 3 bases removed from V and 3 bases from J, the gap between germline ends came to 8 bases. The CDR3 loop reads CASSIRVHYGYTF. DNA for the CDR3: TGTGCCAGTAGTATCAGGGTACACTATGGCTACACCTTC.

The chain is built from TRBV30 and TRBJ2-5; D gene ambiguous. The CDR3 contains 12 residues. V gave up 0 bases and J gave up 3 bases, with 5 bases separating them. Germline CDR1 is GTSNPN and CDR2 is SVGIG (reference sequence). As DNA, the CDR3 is TGTGCCTGGAGTGTACTGAAAGAGACCCAGTACTTC. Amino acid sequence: CAWSVLKETQYF.

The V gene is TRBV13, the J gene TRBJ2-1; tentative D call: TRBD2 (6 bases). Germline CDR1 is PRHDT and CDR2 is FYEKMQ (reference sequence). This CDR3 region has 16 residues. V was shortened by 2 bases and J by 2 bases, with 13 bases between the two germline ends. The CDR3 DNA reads TGTGCCAGCAGCTTACCCCTAGCGATAACCTACAATGAGCAGTTCTTC. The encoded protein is CASSLPLAITYNEQFF.

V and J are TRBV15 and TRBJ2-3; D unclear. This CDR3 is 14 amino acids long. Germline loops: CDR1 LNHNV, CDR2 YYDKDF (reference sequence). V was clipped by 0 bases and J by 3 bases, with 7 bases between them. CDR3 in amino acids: CATSRDLGTDTQYF. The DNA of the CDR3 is TGTGCCACCAGCAGAGATCTTGGTACAGATACGCAGTATTTT.